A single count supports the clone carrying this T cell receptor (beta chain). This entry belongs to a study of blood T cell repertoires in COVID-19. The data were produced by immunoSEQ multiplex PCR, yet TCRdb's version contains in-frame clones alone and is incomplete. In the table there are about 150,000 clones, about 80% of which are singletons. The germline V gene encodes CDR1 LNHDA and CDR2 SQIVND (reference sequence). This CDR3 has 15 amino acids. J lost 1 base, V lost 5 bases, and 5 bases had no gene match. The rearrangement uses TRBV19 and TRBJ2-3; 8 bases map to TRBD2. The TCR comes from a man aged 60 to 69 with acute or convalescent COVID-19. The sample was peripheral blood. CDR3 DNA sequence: TGTGCCAGTAGTTATAGCGGGGACGGCACAGATACGCAGTATTTT. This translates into CASSYSGDGTDTQYF.